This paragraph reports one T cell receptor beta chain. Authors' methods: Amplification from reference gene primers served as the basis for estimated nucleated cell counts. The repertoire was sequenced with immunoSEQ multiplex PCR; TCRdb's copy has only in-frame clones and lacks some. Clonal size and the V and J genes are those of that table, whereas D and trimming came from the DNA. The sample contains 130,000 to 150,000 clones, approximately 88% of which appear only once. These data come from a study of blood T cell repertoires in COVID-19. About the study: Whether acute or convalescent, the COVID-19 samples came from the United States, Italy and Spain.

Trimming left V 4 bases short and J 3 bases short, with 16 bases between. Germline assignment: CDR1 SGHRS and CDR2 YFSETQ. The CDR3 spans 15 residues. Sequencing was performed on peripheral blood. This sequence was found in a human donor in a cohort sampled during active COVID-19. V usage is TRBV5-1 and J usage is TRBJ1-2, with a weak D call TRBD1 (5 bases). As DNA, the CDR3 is TGCGCCAGCAGCCCCGGTCGGGGGGAAGACTATGGCTACACCTTC. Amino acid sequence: CASSPGRGEDYGYTF.